This TCR beta chain was captured in a study of regulatory T cells in long-lasting Graves disease. Arm-PCR with iRepertoire HTBI primers amplified the CDR3 regions for these TCR beta libraries. TCRdb reprocessed the multiplex PCR reads via MiXCR and lists one record per CDR3 protein. The sample has some 320,000 distinct CDR3 sequences, about 20% seen once. Comment on this clonotype: No antigen is known for it.

The time point: newly diagnosed GD, antithyroid drugs for less than 3 months. From RNA extracted from PBMCs, the TCR library was made. General study findings and limits: Persistent-disease Graves' patients showed less TCR diversity than new cases.

The germline V gene has CDR1 SGDLS and CDR2 YYNGEE. The CDR3 covers 13 residues. With V trimmed by 5 bases and J by 4 bases, 5 bases remained unmatched. The sequencing used peripheral blood mononuclear cells (PBMCs), collected at new diagnosis, from a patient treated with antithyroid drugs. The TCR originated in a female donor with Graves disease. J is TRBJ1-1 and V is TRBV9; TRBD1 matches 7 bases. The CDR3 sequence: CASRAPGGTEAFF. The CDR3 bases are TGTGCCAGCAGGGCCCCAGGGGGCACTGAAGCTTTCTTT. The full variable domain, with the rest looked up from reference TRBV9 and TRBJ1-1, is DSGVTQTPKHLITATGQRVTLRCSPRSGDLSVYWYQQSLDQGLQFLIQYYNGEERAKGNILERFSAQQFPDLHSELNLSSLELGDSALYFCASRAPGGTEAFFGQGTRLTVV.